This TCR beta chain was captured by sequencing in a study of blood T cell repertoires in COVID-19. At the level of the study: Material from acute and convalescent COVID-19 was sourced from the United States, Italy and Spain.

V was pared by 1 base and J by 4 bases, with 11 bases between. Looked up from germline, CDR1 is SGHTA and CDR2 is FQGNSA. This CDR3 is built from 16 residues. This table comes from immunoSEQ multiplex PCR, and its TCRdb copy is limited to in-frame clones, with some not included. Of 150,000 to 200,000 clones in the sample, approximately 85% were seen once. The gene calls are TRBV7-2 and TRBJ1-6, with no clear D. Sequencing was carried out using peripheral blood. The receptor was isolated from a middle-aged man who had recovered from COVID-19. CDR3 residues: CASSLGPLQYNSPLHF. The CDR3 nucleotides are TGTGCCAGCAGCTTAGGACCGCTACAGTATAATTCACCCCTCCACTTT.